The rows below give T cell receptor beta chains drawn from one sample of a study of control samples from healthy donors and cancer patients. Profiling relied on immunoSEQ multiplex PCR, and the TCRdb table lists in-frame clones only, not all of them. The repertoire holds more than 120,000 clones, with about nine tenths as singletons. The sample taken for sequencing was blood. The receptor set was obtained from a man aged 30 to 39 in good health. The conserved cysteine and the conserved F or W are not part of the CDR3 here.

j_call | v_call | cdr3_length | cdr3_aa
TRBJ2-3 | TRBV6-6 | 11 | ASRPLNTETQY
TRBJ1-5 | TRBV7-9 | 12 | ASSPTQGNQPQH
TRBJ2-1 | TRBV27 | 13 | ASSPRTSGGYEQF
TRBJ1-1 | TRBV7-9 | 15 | ASSTGTGGAYGTEAF
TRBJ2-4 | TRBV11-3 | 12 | ASSLGGSKNIQY
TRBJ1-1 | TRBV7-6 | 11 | ASSLGQGTEAF
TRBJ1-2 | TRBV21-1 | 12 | ASSKSEGSYGYT
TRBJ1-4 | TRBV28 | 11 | ASLISGNEKLF
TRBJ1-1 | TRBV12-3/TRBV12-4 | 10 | ASSLGNTEAF
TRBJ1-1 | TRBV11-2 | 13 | ASTISGGMNTEAF
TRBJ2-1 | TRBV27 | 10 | ASSLLNNEQF
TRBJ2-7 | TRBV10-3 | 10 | ATFGGENEQY
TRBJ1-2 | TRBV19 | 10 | ASSRDIYGYT
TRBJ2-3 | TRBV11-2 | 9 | ASSRTDTQY
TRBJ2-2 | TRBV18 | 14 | ASSPLGTGGTGELF
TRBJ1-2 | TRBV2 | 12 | ASSSSTGNYGYT
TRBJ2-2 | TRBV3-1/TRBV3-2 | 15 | ASSPQRLAGNTGELF
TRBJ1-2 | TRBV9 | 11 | ASSVDSDYGYT
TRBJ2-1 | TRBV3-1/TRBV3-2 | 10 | ASSAPGGEQF
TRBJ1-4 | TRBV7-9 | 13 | ASSLAGGANEKLF
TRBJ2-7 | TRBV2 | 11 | ASSRGEEGEQY
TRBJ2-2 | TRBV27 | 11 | ASRRSNTGELF
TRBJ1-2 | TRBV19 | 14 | ASSIGPGQGYYGYT
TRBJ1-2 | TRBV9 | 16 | ASSLLTGVASANYGYT
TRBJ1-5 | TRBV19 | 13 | ASSISAASNQPQH
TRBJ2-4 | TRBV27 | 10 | ASRGARGIQY
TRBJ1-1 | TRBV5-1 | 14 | ASSLASSGTVDEAF
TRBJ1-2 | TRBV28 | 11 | ASSLPRIGGYT
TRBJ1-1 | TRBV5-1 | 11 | ASSHMSGTEAF
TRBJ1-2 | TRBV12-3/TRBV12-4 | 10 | ASSLQGHGYT
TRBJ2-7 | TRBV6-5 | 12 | ASSYMQGAHEQY
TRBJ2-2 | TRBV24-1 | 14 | AIGRFGGLETGELF
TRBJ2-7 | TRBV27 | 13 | ASSSASGGAHEQY
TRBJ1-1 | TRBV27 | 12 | ASSFRAPLAEAF
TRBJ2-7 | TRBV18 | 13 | ASSPLRDRGYEQY
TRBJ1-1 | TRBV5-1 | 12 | ASSWRQGATEAF
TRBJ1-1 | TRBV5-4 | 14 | ASSAGAPDTTKQRF
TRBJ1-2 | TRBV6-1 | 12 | ASSEPGQGHGYT
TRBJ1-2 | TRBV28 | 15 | ASSLFRPRVVPSGYT
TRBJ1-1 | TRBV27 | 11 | ASSNRGYTEAF
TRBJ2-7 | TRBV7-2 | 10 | ASSSHSYEQY
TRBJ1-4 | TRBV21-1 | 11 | ASTDRKNEKLF
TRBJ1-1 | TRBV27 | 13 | ASSPSDSFNTEAF
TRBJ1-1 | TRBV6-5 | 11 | ASTGTGGTEAF
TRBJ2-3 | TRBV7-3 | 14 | ASSLLGGASRDTQY